The T cell receptor (beta chain) described here comes from a study of blood T cell repertoires in COVID-19. Study-level information: PBMCs, B-cell-depleted T cells, or T cells were the source of the cDNA or gDNA that made up the material.

Authors' methods: Amplification of reference gene primers was used by the study to estimate nucleated cell counts. Profiling relied on immunoSEQ multiplex PCR, and the TCRdb table lists in-frame clones only, not all of them. The V and J calls and clone size are taken from that table; D and trimming were inferred from the DNA. Of approximately 350,000 clones listed, 89% are singletons. The CDR3 is 15 residues long. Trimming pared 3 bases from V and 5 bases from J, leaving 13 bases between. CDR1 is MGHRA, CDR2 YSYEKL, per germline. The sequence was obtained from a woman under 40 with COVID-19, enrolled during active disease. This chain links TRBV4-1 with TRBJ1-4, with D maybe TRBD1 (6 bases). Sequenced: peripheral blood. CDR3 bases: TGCGCCAGCAGCCAGATTGGACAGACGAATGAAAAACTGTTTTTT. It translates to CASSQIGQTNEKLFF.